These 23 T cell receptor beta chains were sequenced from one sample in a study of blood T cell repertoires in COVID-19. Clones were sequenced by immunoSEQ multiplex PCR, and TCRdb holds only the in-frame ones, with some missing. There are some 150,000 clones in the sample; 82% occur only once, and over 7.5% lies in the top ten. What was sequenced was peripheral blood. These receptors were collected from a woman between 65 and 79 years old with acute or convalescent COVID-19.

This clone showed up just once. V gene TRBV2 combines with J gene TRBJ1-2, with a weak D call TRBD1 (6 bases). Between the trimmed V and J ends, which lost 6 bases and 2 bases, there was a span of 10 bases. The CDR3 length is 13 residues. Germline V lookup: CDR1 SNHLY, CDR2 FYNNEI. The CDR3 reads CASSGQLNYGYTF. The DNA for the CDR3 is TGTGCCAGCAGCGGACAGTTAAACTATGGCTACACCTTC.

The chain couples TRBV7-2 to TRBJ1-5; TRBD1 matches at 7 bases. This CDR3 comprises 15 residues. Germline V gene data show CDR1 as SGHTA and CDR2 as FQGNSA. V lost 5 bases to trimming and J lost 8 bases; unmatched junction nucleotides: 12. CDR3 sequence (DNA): TGTGCCAGCAGCCCAACCGGACAGGTGCGGGAGCCCCAGCATTTT. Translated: CASSPTGQVREPQHF.

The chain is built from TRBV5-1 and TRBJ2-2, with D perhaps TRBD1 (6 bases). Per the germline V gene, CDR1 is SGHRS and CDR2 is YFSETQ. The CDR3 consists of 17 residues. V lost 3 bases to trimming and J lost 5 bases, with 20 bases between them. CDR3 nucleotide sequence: TGCGCCAGCAGCTCACAGGGAGCCCGGAGTGTAACCGGGGAGCTGTTTTTT. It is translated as CASSSQGARSVTGELFF.

CDR3 coding DNA: TGTGCCAGCAGTGAAGGGACTAGCGGGGGGGATACGCAGTATTTT. Protein sequence: CASSEGTSGGDTQYF. This rearrangement joins TRBV2 to TRBJ2-3, with 14 bases aligning to TRBD2. Germline trimming cut 1 base from V and 6 bases from J; bases unmatched to any gene: 0. The germline CDR1 and CDR2 sequences are SNHLY and FYNNEI. The CDR3 runs to 15 residues.

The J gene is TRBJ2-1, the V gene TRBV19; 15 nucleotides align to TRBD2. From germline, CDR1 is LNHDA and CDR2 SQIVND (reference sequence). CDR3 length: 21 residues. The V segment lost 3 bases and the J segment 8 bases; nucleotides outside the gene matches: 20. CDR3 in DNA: TGTGCCAGTAGTATCCGGACTAGCGGGAGGGCCCCGTCCCCCCGAGTCCATGAGCAGTTCTTC. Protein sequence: CASSIRTSGRAPSPRVHEQFF.

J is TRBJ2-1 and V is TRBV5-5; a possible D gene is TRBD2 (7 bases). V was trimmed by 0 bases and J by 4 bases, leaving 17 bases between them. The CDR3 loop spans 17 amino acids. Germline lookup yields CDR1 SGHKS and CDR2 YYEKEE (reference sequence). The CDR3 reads CASSLGFAGAGYNEQFF. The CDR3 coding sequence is TGTGCCAGCAGCTTGGGGTTCGCGGGGGCTGGATACAATGAGCAGTTCTTC.

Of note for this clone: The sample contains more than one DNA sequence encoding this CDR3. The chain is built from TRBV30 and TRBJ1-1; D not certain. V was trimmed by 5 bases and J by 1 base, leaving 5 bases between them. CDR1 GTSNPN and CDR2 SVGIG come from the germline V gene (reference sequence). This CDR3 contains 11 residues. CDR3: CAWGRNTEAFF. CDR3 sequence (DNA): TGTGCCTGGGGCAGGAACACTGAAGCTTTCTTT.

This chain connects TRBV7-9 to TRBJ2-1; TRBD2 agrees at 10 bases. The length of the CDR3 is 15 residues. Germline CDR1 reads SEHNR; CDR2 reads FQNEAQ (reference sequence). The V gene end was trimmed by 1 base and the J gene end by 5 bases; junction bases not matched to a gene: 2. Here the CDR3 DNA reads TGTGCCAGCAGCTTAGGAGCGGGAGGGCACAATGAGCAGTTCTTC. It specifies CASSLGAGGHNEQFF.

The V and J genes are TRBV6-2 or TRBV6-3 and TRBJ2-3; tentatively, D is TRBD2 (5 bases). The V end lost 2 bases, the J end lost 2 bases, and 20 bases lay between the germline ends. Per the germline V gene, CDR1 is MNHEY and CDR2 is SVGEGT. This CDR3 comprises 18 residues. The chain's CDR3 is CASSYPSRSGYHTDTQYF. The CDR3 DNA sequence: TGTGCCAGCAGTTACCCATCTCGGTCGGGATACCACACAGATACGCAGTATTTT.

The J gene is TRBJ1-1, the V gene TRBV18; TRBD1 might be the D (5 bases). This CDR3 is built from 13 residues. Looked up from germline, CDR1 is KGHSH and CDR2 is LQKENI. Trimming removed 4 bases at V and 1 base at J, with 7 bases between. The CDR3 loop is CASSQGSNTEAFF. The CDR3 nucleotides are TGTGCCAGCTCACAGGGGTCGAACACTGAAGCTTTCTTT.

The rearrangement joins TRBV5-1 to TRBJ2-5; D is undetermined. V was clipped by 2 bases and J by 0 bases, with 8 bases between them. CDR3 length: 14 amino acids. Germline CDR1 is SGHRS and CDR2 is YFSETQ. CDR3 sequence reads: CASSLPGDQETQYF. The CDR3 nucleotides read TGCGCCAGCAGCTTACCCGGAGACCAAGAGACCCAGTACTTC.

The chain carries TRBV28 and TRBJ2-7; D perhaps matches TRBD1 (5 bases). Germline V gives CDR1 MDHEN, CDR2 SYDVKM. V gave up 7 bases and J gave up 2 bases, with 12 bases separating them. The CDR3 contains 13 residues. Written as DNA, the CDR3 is TGTGCCAGCACCCCGACAGCCCCCTACGAGCAGTACTTC. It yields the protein CASTPTAPYEQYF.

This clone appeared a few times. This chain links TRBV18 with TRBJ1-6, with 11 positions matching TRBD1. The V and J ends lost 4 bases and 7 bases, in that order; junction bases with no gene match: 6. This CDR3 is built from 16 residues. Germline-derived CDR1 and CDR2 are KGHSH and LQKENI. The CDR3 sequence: CASSLTGQGGNSPLHF. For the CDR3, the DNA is TGTGCCAGCTCACTTACGGGACAGGGGGGAAATTCACCCCTCCACTTT.

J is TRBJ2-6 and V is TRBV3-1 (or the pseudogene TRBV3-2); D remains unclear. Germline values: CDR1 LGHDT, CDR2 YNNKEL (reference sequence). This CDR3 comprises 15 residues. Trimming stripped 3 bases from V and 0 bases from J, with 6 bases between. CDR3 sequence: CASSQIASGANVLTF. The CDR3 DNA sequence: TGTGCCAGCAGCCAGATAGCCTCTGGGGCCAACGTCCTGACTTTC.

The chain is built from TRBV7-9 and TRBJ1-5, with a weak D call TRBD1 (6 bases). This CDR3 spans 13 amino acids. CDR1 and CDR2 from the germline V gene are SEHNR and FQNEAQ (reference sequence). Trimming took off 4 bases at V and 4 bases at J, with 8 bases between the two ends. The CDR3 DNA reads TGTGCCAGCAGCTCACAGGGAAATCAGCCCCAGCATTTT. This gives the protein CASSSQGNQPQHF.

The DNA of the CDR3 is TGCGCCAGCAGCTTGGATCCAGGGGGCCATTATGGCTACACCTTC. This gives the protein CASSLDPGGHYGYTF. The chain uses TRBV5-1 and TRBJ1-2; 8 bases map to TRBD1. Germline CDR1 SGHRS, CDR2 YFSETQ. This CDR3 is built from 15 residues. V trimming: 0 bases; J trimming: 5 bases; junction bases outside the gene matches: 6.

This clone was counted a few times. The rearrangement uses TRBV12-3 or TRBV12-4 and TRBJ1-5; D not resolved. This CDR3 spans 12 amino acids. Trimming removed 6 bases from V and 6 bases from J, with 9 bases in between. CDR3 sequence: CASREGAQPQHF. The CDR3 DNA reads TGTGCCAGCAGAGAGGGTGCTCAGCCCCAGCATTTT.

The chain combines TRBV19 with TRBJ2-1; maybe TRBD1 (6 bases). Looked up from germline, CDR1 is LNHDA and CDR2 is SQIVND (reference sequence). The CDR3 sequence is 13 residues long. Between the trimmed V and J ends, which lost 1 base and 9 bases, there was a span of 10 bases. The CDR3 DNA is TGTGCCAGTAGTATAGCCAGGGGTGGTGAGCAGTTCTTC. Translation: CASSIARGGEQFF.

The CDR3 region is CASSTRGANVLTF. CDR3 in DNA: TGTGCCAGCAGTACGAGGGGGGCCAACGTCCTGACTTTC. The J gene is TRBJ2-6, the V gene TRBV27; D is undetermined. V shed 5 bases and J shed 4 bases, with 6 bases lying between them. CDR1 MNHEY and CDR2 SMNVEV come from the germline V gene (reference sequence). CDR3 size: 13 residues.

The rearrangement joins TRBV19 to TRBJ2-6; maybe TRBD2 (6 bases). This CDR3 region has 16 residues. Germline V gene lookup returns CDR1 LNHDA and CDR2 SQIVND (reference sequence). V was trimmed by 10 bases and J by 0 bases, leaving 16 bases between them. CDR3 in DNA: TGTGCCACAGGAGGGGTCTTGATCTCTGGGGCCAACGTCCTGACTTTC. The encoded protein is CATGGVLISGANVLTF.

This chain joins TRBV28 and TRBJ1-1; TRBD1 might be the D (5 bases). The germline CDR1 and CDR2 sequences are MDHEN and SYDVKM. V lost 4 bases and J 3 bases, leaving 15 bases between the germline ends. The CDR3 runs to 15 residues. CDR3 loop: CASSSFGGADTEAFF. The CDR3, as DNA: TGTGCCAGCAGTTCTTTCGGAGGGGCAGACACTGAAGCTTTCTTT.

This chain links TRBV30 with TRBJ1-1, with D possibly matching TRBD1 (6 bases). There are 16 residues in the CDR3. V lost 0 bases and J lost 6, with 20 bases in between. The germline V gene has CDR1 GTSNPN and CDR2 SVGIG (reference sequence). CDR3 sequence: CAWSVRGTGGSSEAFF. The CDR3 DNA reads TGTGCCTGGAGTGTACGGGGGACGGGGGGCAGCTCTGAAGCTTTCTTT.

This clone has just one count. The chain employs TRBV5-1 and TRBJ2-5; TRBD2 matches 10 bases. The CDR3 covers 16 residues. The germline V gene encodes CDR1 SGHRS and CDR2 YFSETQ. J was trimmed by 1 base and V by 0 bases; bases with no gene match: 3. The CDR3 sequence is CASSLAGTSAQETQYF. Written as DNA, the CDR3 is TGCGCCAGCAGCTTGGCGGGGACTAGCGCCCAAGAGACCCAGTACTTC.